This TCR beta chain came from a study of CD8 T cells in ankylosing spondylitis. TCRdb ran MiXCR on the 5' RACE reads and lists one entry per CDR3 protein. The table lists 250,000 to 400,000 distinct CDR3 sequences, more than 9% of them singletons, with roughly 9% in the top ten. This CDR3 comprises 12 residues. Germline-derived CDR1 and CDR2 are SGHDT and YYEEEE. V was shortened by 5 bases and J by 9 bases, with 12 bases between the two germline ends. This clonotype was counted at least ten times. Antigen unknown. The study's findings and limits: Reports say disease-linked clones showed up significantly more in matched ankylosing spondylitis synovial fluid. Within ankylosing spondylitis blood, a TCR beta motif made up of several highly homologous variants appeared to be characteristic. Disease-linked clones, CD8+, were relatively rare in peripheral blood.

Sequencing input: blood, either unsorted or a sorted T cell fraction (not recorded which). This rearrangement joins TRBV5-6 to TRBJ1-5; the D is unclear. The clonotype originates from a female donor with ankylosing spondylitis or in good health (not recorded which). In DNA form, the CDR3 reads TGTGCCAGCAGTTATCAGACGGGGCCCCAGCATTTT. Translation: CASSYQTGPQHF. The full variable domain, rest sourced from reference TRBV5-6 and TRBJ1-5, is DAGVTQSPTHLIKTRGQQVTLRCSPKSGHDTVSWYQQALGQGPQFIFQYYEEEERQRGNFPDRFSGHQFPNYSSELNVNALLLGDSALYLCASSYQTGPQHFGDGTRLSIL.